A single sample gave rise to the 21 T cell receptor beta chains below, sequenced in a study of blood T cell repertoires in COVID-19. Assay: immunoSEQ multiplex PCR; the TCRdb copy retains only in-frame clones and omits some. The sample lists over 250,000 clones, more than 75% occurring once. Sequencing was carried out using PBMCs or T cells enriched from blood (not recorded which). These receptors were obtained from a woman aged 60 to 75 in a cohort exposed to, infected with or recovered from COVID-19 (not recorded which).

This chain joins TRBV5-1 and TRBJ2-7; a possible D gene is TRBD2 (6 bases). Germline assignment: CDR1 SGHRS and CDR2 YFSETQ. V was pared by 2 bases and J by 7 bases, with 13 bases between. This CDR3 region has 13 residues. The CDR3 region has the DNA TGCGCCAGCAGCTTCGATCGTGCGGGGGAGCAGTACTTC. Its protein product is CASSFDRAGEQYF.

V is TRBV3-1 (or the pseudogene TRBV3-2) and J is TRBJ1-5; D possibly corresponds to TRBD1 (5 bases). CDR3 length: 15 residues. Germline values: CDR1 LGHDT, CDR2 YNNKEL (reference sequence). Trimming took off 0 bases at V and 2 bases at J, with 8 bases between the two ends. The CDR3 sequence is CASSQEEGGNQPQHF. CDR3 nucleotides: TGTGCCAGCAGCCAAGAGGAAGGGGGCAATCAGCCCCAGCATTTT.

This chain joins TRBV23-1 and TRBJ1-3; tentatively, D is TRBD1 (6 bases). TRBV23-1 is marked as an open reading frame, function uncertain. With 2 bases removed from V and 4 bases from J, the gap between germline ends came to 18 bases. This CDR3 is 17 amino acids long. The CDR3 DNA is TGCGCCAGCAGTCAAATCCGCTCGAGGGGGATAGGAAACACCATATATTTT. It yields the protein CASSQIRSRGIGNTIYF.

The sample holds a few counts of this clone. This sequence joins TRBV4-2 and TRBJ1-2, with a tentative D call TRBD1 (5 bases). Germline assignment: CDR1 LGHNA and CDR2 YNFKEQ. The CDR3 totals 16 residues. Deletions cut 0 bases from V and 3 bases from J, with 14 bases between. The CDR3 DNA sequence: TGTGCCAGCAGCCAAGACGGATCGGGGACTGACTATGGCTACACCTTC. Translation gives CASSQDGSGTDYGYTF.

V and J are TRBV5-4 and TRBJ2-2; TRBD1 aligns across 8 bases. CDR3 length: 13 amino acids. The junction had 1 base not matched to a gene; V was cut back by 2 bases and J by 7 bases. In germline, CDR1 is SGHNT, CDR2 YYREEE (reference sequence). This CDR3 reads CASSFTGGGELFF. The CDR3 DNA sequence: TGTGCCAGCAGCTTCACAGGGGGCGGGGAGCTGTTTTTT.

In its sample, this clone was seen once. V gene TRBV28 combines with J gene TRBJ1-2, with 12 nucleotides matching TRBD1. Germline CDR1 MDHEN, CDR2 SYDVKM. Trimming removed 6 bases from V and 7 bases from J; junction bases left unmatched: 12. CDR3 length equals 16 residues. CDR3 nucleotides: TGTGCCAGCAGCAGTCCCGGGACAGGGGGCGCAGTTGGCTACACCTTC. Translating gives CASSSPGTGGAVGYTF.

The chain couples TRBV11-2 to TRBJ2-5; D may be TRBD1 (6 bases). The CDR3 is 16 amino acids. CDR1 and CDR2 (germline): SGHAT, FQNNGV. V was shortened by 4 bases and J by 5 bases, with 20 bases between the two germline ends. DNA of the CDR3: TGTGCCAGCAGCTCCCAGGGGCCCGCCGGGATGGAGACCCAGTACTTC. This sequence encodes CASSSQGPAGMETQYF.

This chain links TRBV5-1 with TRBJ2-7, with TRBD2 as a possible D gene (5 bases). Germline-derived CDR1 and CDR2 are SGHRS and YFSETQ. This CDR3 has 13 residues. Trimming cost V 4 bases and J 2 bases, with 10 bases left between them. Here the CDR3 reads CASSTAGAYEQYF. The CDR3 DNA follows: TGCGCCAGCAGCACTGCCGGGGCCTACGAGCAGTACTTC.

V is TRBV3-1 (or the pseudogene TRBV3-2) and J is TRBJ2-1, with 10 bases lining up with TRBD2. The germline CDR1 and CDR2 sequences are LGHDT and YNNKEL (reference sequence). The CDR3 extends over 16 amino acids. The junction had 9 bases not matched to a gene; V was cut back by 1 base and J by 9 bases. CDR3 sequence reads: CASSQGPAGGGGEQFF. CDR3 sequence (DNA): TGTGCCAGCAGCCAAGGCCCAGCGGGAGGGGGAGGTGAGCAGTTCTTC.

As to this clone: The same CDR3 is also encoded by other DNA sequences in this sample. The chain has TRBV18 and TRBJ2-5; D may be TRBD1 (6 bases). Germline V gene sequence: CDR1 KGHSH, CDR2 LQKENI. Trimming left V 4 bases short and J 2 bases short, with 8 bases between. The CDR3 is 13 amino acids. This chain's CDR3 is CASSLGQQETQYF. The CDR3 nucleotides are TGTGCCAGCTCACTCGGACAGCAAGAGACCCAGTACTTC. The whole variable domain, filled in from reference TRBV18 and TRBJ2-5, reads NAGVMQNPRHLVRRRGQEARLRCSPMKGHSHVYWYRQLPEEGLKFMVYLQKENIIDESGMPKERFSAEFPKEGPSILRIQQVVRGDSAAYFCASSLGQQETQYFGPGTRLLVL.

This chain connects TRBV7-2 to TRBJ2-3; 13 positions match TRBD2. Trimming at V came to 2 bases and at J to 2 bases, leaving 4 bases not matched to a gene. This CDR3 spans 17 amino acids. Germline assignment: CDR1 SGHTA and CDR2 FQGNSA. The CDR3 DNA reads TGTGCCAGCAGCTTAATCGGGACTAGCGGGACCACAGATACGCAGTATTTT. As protein: CASSLIGTSGTTDTQYF.

The CDR3, as DNA: TGTGCCAGTAGTGTGGGACAGGGTTTGTCGGGTACGCAGTATTTT. This gives the protein CASSVGQGLSGTQYF. J is TRBJ2-3 and V is TRBV19; 9 bases match TRBD1. With 5 bases clipped from V and 8 bases from J, the junction kept 11 bases outside the gene matches. The CDR3 has 15 residues. Per the germline V gene, CDR1 is LNHDA and CDR2 is SQIVND (reference sequence).

The V and J genes are TRBV18 and TRBJ2-1; TRBD2 aligns across 8 bases. V was pared by 3 bases and J by 4 bases, with 8 bases of the junction left unmatched. Germline CDR1 and CDR2: KGHSH and LQKENI. The CDR3 is 16 residues long. The CDR3 nucleotides read TGTGCCAGCTCACCCCTTAGCGGGAATTTATACAATGAGCAGTTCTTC. This gives the protein CASSPLSGNLYNEQFF.

The chain has TRBV2 and TRBJ2-1; TRBD1 is a possible D gene (5 bases). Per germline, CDR1 SNHLY and CDR2 FYNNEI. Between the trimmed V and J ends, which lost 11 bases and 5 bases, there was a span of 19 bases. This CDR3 is 14 amino acids long. Here the CDR3 reads CAGSPQALNNEQFF. The DNA of the CDR3 is TGTGCCGGTTCACCACAGGCCCTAAACAATGAGCAGTTCTTC.

The rearrangement uses TRBV19 and TRBJ2-1; 11 bases are shared with TRBD2. Germline CDR1 is LNHDA and CDR2 is SQIVND (reference sequence). With 4 bases clipped from V and 7 bases from J, the junction kept 6 bases outside the gene matches. The CDR3 runs to 15 residues. The CDR3 is CASSSVAGGRNEQFF. DNA of the CDR3: TGTGCCAGTAGTAGTGTAGCGGGAGGGCGGAATGAGCAGTTCTTC.

This chain links TRBV18 with TRBJ1-1; tentative D call: TRBD1 (5 bases). The CDR3 contains 17 residues. V was trimmed by 4 bases and J by 0 bases, leaving 18 bases between them. Germline CDR1 and CDR2: KGHSH and LQKENI. The CDR3 loop is CASSQIPPGSMNTEAFF. CDR3 nucleotides: TGTGCCAGCTCACAAATCCCGCCAGGGTCCATGAACACTGAAGCTTTCTTT.

The table lists this clone with a count of one. The chain has TRBV7-9 and TRBJ1-4; D is unclear. Germline V lookup: CDR1 SEHNR, CDR2 FQNEAQ (reference sequence). V lost 5 bases and J lost 8, with 18 bases in between. The CDR3 has 15 amino acids. The CDR3 spells CASSPTEGGSEKLFF. In nucleotides, the CDR3 is TGTGCCAGCAGCCCGACGGAGGGAGGTAGCGAAAAACTGTTTTTT.

The chain employs TRBV5-4 and TRBJ2-6; a weak D match, TRBD1 (6 bases). In germline, CDR1 is SGHNT, CDR2 YYREEE (reference sequence). This CDR3 has 17 residues. V was pared by 0 bases and J by 2 bases, with 12 bases between. The CDR3 nucleotides read TGTGCCAGCAGCTTGGGGTGGTGGGGGCCTGGGGCCAACGTCCTGACTTTC. This sequence encodes CASSLGWWGPGANVLTF.

The J gene is TRBJ1-4, the V gene TRBV19; TRBD1 is a possible D gene (5 bases). V was shortened by 7 bases and J by 4 bases, with 13 bases between the two germline ends. The CDR3 loop spans 14 amino acids. Per germline, CDR1 LNHDA and CDR2 SQIVND (reference sequence). The CDR3 loop is CASKGARGNEKLFF. CDR3 in DNA: TGTGCCAGTAAAGGGGCAAGGGGTAATGAAAAACTGTTTTTT.

The V call is TRBV19, the J call TRBJ1-4; 10 nucleotides align to TRBD1. The CDR3 covers 16 residues. The trim removed 4 bases at V and 2 bases at J, leaving 4 bases unmatched. The germline V gene has CDR1 LNHDA and CDR2 SQIVND (reference sequence). CDR3 residues: CASSKGTGDTNEKLFF. DNA of the CDR3: TGTGCCAGTAGTAAGGGGACAGGGGATACTAATGAAAAACTGTTTTTT.

This chain connects TRBV2 to TRBJ2-6; perhaps TRBD1 as D (5 bases). The V end lost 6 bases, the J end lost 4 bases, and 10 bases lay between the germline ends. From germline, CDR1 is SNHLY and CDR2 FYNNEI. There are 14 residues in the CDR3. The CDR3 coding sequence is TGTGCCAGCAGGCCAGGGTCCGGGGCCAACGTCCTGACTTTC. Translation gives CASRPGSGANVLTF.